This TCR beta chain was retrieved from a study of T cells in Graves' hyperthyroidism and ophthalmopathy (dated by TCRdb to between 2018 and 2021). At the level of the whole study: Peripheral blood was sampled at the time of initial diagnosis, prior to any treatment. A discovery cohort of around 100 patients, 43 with Graves' ophthalmopathy and 55 to 60 with stable Graves' hyperthyroidism, was used to find distinguishing TCR V-J signatures. An independent validation cohort of 18 to 20 hyperthyroidism patients and roughly 16 patients who later progressed to ophthalmopathy tested prospective prediction of ophthalmopathy. The approximately 100 discovery patients were divided at random into training and test sets in a 7:3 ratio. In over five Graves' hyperthyroidism patients, the study also compared T-cell repertoires from thyroid tissue with T-cell repertoires from blood. After sampling, hyperthyroidism patients received methimazole starting at 30 mg daily, and ophthalmopathy patients received high-dose intravenous methylprednisolone. The paper describes TCR Vbeta CDR3 sequencing of 140 or so peripheral blood samples, made up of roughly 40 ophthalmopathy patients, roughly 75 hyperthyroidism patients and 17 progressor patients.

The TCR beta CDR3 regions were amplified from the RNA transcripts. The TCR CDR3 was subjected to a first round of RT-PCR using the HTBI primer set and the Qiagen OneStep RT-PCR kit. A second multiplex PCR round built the libraries, followed by size selection and purification. Libraries were sequenced paired-end with 100 bp reads on an Illumina HiSeq2000. In the paper's pipeline: SOAPnuke was used to process the raw data, removing reads that contained adapters or uncalled bases, had a mean Phred below 15, or lacked an exact match to the constant primer or identifier. High-quality paired reads were merged using COPE v1.2.5, and each unique nucleotide sequence was defined as a clonotype. MiTCR v1.1 was used to align the clonotypes against IMGT TRBV, TRBD and TRBJ reference segments. The analysis included only V-J combinations with a frequency above 0.0001, which together covered around 99% of the repertoires. The TCS score was defined as F50 (clonal expansion) divided by E x V (chaos), with BLOSUM62-based TCRdist calculated between CDR3 peptides within each V-J. Welch's t-statistics and random forest reduced 500 to 550 V-J features to some 14, which were used in a naive Bayes classifier (R e1071). TCRdb's own reprocessing of the public reads used fastp at Q25 and MiXCR and kept productive beta chains. For every CDR3 protein sequence, its rows merge into one entry that carries the most common genes and DNA. It is TCRdb's table, rather than the study itself, that gives the V and J calls and clone size. In all, the sample holds a few hundred thousand distinct CDR3 sequences, and around 16% of those were seen once. Around 7.3% of the sample belongs to the ten largest clones.

Stable Graves' hyperthyroidism was defined as no progression to ophthalmopathy during 18 months of follow-up. Hyperthyroidism patients were newly diagnosed, had a disease duration of under 2 months, and were aged 18 to 65 years. Patients with uncontrolled infections, other autoimmune diseases, pregnancy or lactation were excluded. Diagnoses were based on clinical symptoms, serum thyroxine and TRAb, thyroid ultrasound and orbital computed tomography. PBMCs were isolated from about 9.1 ml of fresh peripheral blood by Ficoll-Paque density gradient centrifugation. Trizol reagent was used to extract total RNA, and RNA quality was then checked on an Agilent 2100 Bioanalyzer. Beyond this particular receptor, the publication reports: In validation, the model predicted progression to ophthalmopathy a median of about 6 months before onset, with about 64% sensitivity and nearly 75% specificity. A 13 V-J signature model separated ophthalmopathy from stable hyperthyroidism, with about 88% sensitivity and 81% to 82% specificity in cross-validation and 80%/75% in testing. Sample size was not statistically predetermined, and blinding of investigators to group allocation was not performed. Most expanded thyroid clonotypes (frequency above 0.001) were also found in blood, which suggests that blood repertoires may mirror thyroid immune responses.

This clonotype has just a few counts. The antigen this receptor binds is unknown. Nothing much larger sits one base from this clone, and base qualities are not available. The V end gives up 3 bases and the J end 4 bases, leaving 5 bases in the junction not matched to a gene. Reading the germline V gene gives CDR1 MGHDK and CDR2 SYGVNS. Measured from the cysteine to the phenylalanine, the CDR3 is 16 residues long. The only DNA kept is the CDR3, 48 bases in frame from the first base. The chain was built from TRBV25-1 and TRBJ2-2, with TRBD2 identical over 10 junction bases. The specimen sequenced was blood. The receptor comes from a woman younger than 45 with Graves' hyperthyroidism. The DNA is as follows: TGTGCCAGCAGTGATAGGGGACTAGCGATCACCGGGGAGCTGTTTTTT. This sequence encodes CASSDRGLAITGELFF.